A single sample gave rise to the 2 T cell receptor beta chains below, sequenced in a study of T cell repertoires in cytomegalovirus infection. TCRdb called the reads again in MiXCR, with one record for every CDR3 protein. The table shows around 230,000 distinct CDR3 sequences, with under 8.5% occurring only once. The sequenced sample was PBMCs. These receptors came from a human donor in good health (CMV status not recorded). Some clones in this sample may be carry-over from other donors' samples.

Many counts were recorded for this clonotype. V is TRBV19 and J is TRBJ1-2; 8 nucleotides line up with TRBD1. Germline values: CDR1 LNHDA, CDR2 SQIVND (reference sequence). The J segment lost 0 bases and the V segment lost 9 bases, leaving 15 bases of the junction unmatched. This CDR3 region has 17 residues. Here the CDR3 reads CASQTRGQELTNYGYTF. DNA for the CDR3: TGTGCCAGCCAAACTCGGGGACAGGAACTTACTAACTATGGCTACACCTTC. The variable domain in full, completed from reference TRBV19 and TRBJ1-2, reads DGGITQSPKYLFRKEGQNVTLSCEQNLNHDAMYWYRQDPGQGLRLIYYSQIVNDFQKGDIAEGYSVSREKKESFPLTVTSAQKNPTAFYLCASQTRGQELTNYGYTFGSGTRLTVV.

This clonotype was detected a few times. This chain joins TRBV9 and TRBJ2-1, with 10 bases aligning to TRBD2. Looked up from germline, CDR1 is SGDLS and CDR2 is YYNGEE. The CDR3 sequence is 17 residues long. The trim removed 4 bases at V and 5 bases at J, leaving 12 bases unmatched. CDR3 bases: TGTGCCAGCAGCCGACCCTCCCTAGCGGGGGACGACAATGAGCAGTTCTTC. Amino acids: CASSRPSLAGDDNEQFF. Full variable domain (remainder filled in from reference TRBV9 and TRBJ2-1): DSGVTQTPKHLITATGQRVTLRCSPRSGDLSVYWYQQSLDQGLQFLIQYYNGEERAKGNILERFSAQQFPDLHSELNLSSLELGDSALYFCASSRPSLAGDDNEQFFGPGTRLTVL.